These 19 T cell receptor beta chains originate from one sample sequenced in a study of cytomegalovirus exposure and HLA in healthy donors. PCR involved 60 Vbeta and 13 Jbeta primers. Assay: immunoSEQ multiplex PCR; the TCRdb copy retains only in-frame clones and omits some. The repertoire includes some 150,000 clones, approximately 61% of them detected once, and 2% to 2.5% sits in the top ten. Sequenced: PBMCs. Receptors were obtained from a woman in her thirties or forties in good health and CMV-seronegative.

The chain carries TRBV28 and TRBJ1-2, with 8 bases aligning to TRBD1. Germline CDR1 reads MDHEN; CDR2 reads SYDVKM. This CDR3 has 15 amino acids. V lost 5 bases to trimming and J lost 8 bases; unmatched junction nucleotides: 13. The CDR3 spells CASSGMDRVALGYTF. CDR3 bases: TGTGCCAGCAGTGGAATGGACAGGGTGGCGTTGGGCTACACCTTC.

This clone turned up a few times. As the CDR3 is not closed by the conserved phenylalanine or tryptophan, this likely results from a read error. The limits of the CDR3 on the DNA are not certain, so only TCRdb's listed CDR3 is given. J is TRBJ1-1 and V is TRBV7-5. TRBV7-5 is a known pseudogene. The CDR3 is 9 amino acids in total, end residues counted. The CDR3 sequence: CARSDWTGG.

The chain combines TRBV12-5 with TRBJ2-5; D is possibly TRBD2 (6 bases). The CDR3 has 16 amino acids. Looked up from germline, CDR1 is LGHNT and CDR2 is FRNRAP. V was shortened by 0 bases and J by 5 bases, with 16 bases between the two germline ends. The CDR3 DNA reads TGTGCTAGTGGTTTGGTAATTGCGGGACGGGAGGAGACCCAGTACTTC. Its translation: CASGLVIAGREETQYF.

The chain has TRBV19 and TRBJ2-7, with a weak D call TRBD1 (6 bases). Trimming removed 5 bases at V and 5 bases at J, with 10 bases between. The CDR3 has 12 amino acids. Germline V gene data show CDR1 as LNHDA and CDR2 as SQIVND (reference sequence). CDR3: CASSVQGHEQYF. The CDR3 DNA reads as TGTGCCAGTAGTGTCCAGGGGCACGAGCAGTACTTC.

The chain recombines TRBV11-2 with TRBJ1-6, with TRBD1 matching over 7 bases. The CDR3 has 16 amino acids. Per germline, CDR1 SGHAT and CDR2 FQNNGV. The junction had 4 bases not matched to a gene; V was cut back by 4 bases and J by 1 base. The CDR3 DNA reads as TGTGCCAGCAGCTCCGTCAGGGGGTCCTATAATTCACCCCTCCACTTT. It yields the protein CASSSVRGSYNSPLHF.

This chain connects TRBV15 to TRBJ1-5; TRBD1 agrees at 7 bases. With V trimmed by 3 bases and J by 4 bases, 6 bases remained unmatched. CDR1 and CDR2 (germline): LNHNV, YYDKDF (reference sequence). The CDR3 is made up of 15 amino acids. This CDR3 is CATSRQGQPNQPQHF. Written as DNA, the CDR3 is TGTGCCACCAGCAGGCAGGGACAGCCTAATCAGCCCCAGCATTTT.

The chain couples TRBV7-8 to TRBJ2-5; 9 nucleotides align to TRBD2. The ends lost 8 bases at V and 4 bases at J; junction bases unmatched: 5. The CDR3 spans 13 residues. Germline CDR1 SGHVS, CDR2 FQNEAQ. In nucleotides, the CDR3 is TGTGCCAGCGGGCGGGGGGGCTCAGAGACCCAGTACTTC. This gives the protein CASGRGGSETQYF.

This rearrangement joins TRBV6-5 to TRBJ2-3; possible D gene TRBD2, 5 bases. V shed 7 bases and J shed 1 base, with 12 bases lying between them. The CDR3 is 14 residues long. Germline V gives CDR1 MNHEY, CDR2 SVGAGI. CDR3 region: CASTSGGRTDTQYF. The CDR3 DNA follows: TGTGCCAGCACTTCCGGAGGCCGCACAGATACGCAGTATTTT.

The V call is TRBV5-6, the J call TRBJ1-4, with TRBD1 as a possible D gene (6 bases). Trimming took off 1 base at V and 7 bases at J, with 11 bases between the two ends. The length of the CDR3 is 14 residues. Germline V gene data show CDR1 as SGHDT and CDR2 as YYEEEE. This chain's CDR3 is CASSLRGAGEKLFF. DNA for the CDR3: TGTGCCAGCAGCTTGCGGGGGGCTGGTGAAAAACTGTTTTTT.

The J gene is TRBJ2-3, the V gene TRBV27; D is unclear. The CDR3 is made up of 15 amino acids. Trimming left V 4 bases short and J 2 bases short, with 13 bases between. CDR1 is MNHEY and CDR2 is SMNVEV in the germline V gene (reference sequence). As DNA, the CDR3 is TGTGCCAGCAGTTCCGGGTACTACCACACAGATACGCAGTATTTT. As protein: CASSSGYYHTDTQYF.

The chain has TRBV6-4 and TRBJ2-3; D ambiguous. Trimming shortened V by 5 bases and J by 0 bases, and 12 bases separated the two germline ends. Per germline, CDR1 MRHNA and CDR2 SNTAGT. This CDR3 contains 15 residues. The CDR3 coding sequence is TGTGCCAGCAGTCTCGGTGCTGCTAGCACAGATACGCAGTATTTT. It specifies CASSLGAASTDTQYF.

This clone was counted a few times. The V and J genes are TRBV5-4 and TRBJ1-2; D is unclear. The CDR3 has 15 amino acids. Germline values: CDR1 SGHNT, CDR2 YYREEE (reference sequence). Trimming cost V 3 bases and J 3 bases, with 15 bases left between them. The CDR3 region has the DNA TGTGCCAGCAGCTCGGAGGACGGCAACTACTATGGCTACACCTTC. Protein product: CASSSEDGNYYGYTF.

The chain employs TRBV6-6 and TRBJ2-7; possible D gene TRBD1, 5 bases. Germline V CDR1 and CDR2: MNHNY, SVGAGI (reference sequence). Trimming left V 5 bases short and J 5 bases short, with 19 bases between. The CDR3 has 15 residues. Here the CDR3 DNA reads TGTGCCAGCAGTGCCCCGCCGGCAGGGAAACACGAGCAGTACTTC. Amino acid sequence: CASSAPPAGKHEQYF.

This clone was counted a single time. The chain recombines TRBV5-4 with TRBJ2-7; TRBD1 aligns across 7 bases. V was pared by 2 bases and J by 2 bases, with 13 bases of the junction left unmatched. From germline, CDR1 is SGHNT and CDR2 YYREEE (reference sequence). The CDR3 runs 17 residues. CDR3 coding DNA: TGTGCCAGCAGCTTAGGTCAGGGGGTCGAGGGGGCCTACGAGCAGTACTTC. This encodes CASSLGQGVEGAYEQYF.

The CDR3 coding sequence is TGTGCCACCAGCAGAGATTCGCGGGGCTACACCTTC. It specifies CATSRDSRGYTF. The rearrangement joins TRBV15 to TRBJ1-2, with no clear D. CDR3 length equals 12 residues. Germline CDR1 LNHNV, CDR2 YYDKDF (reference sequence). Trimming pared 0 bases from V and 8 bases from J, leaving 7 bases between.

V usage is TRBV7-2 and J usage is TRBJ1-1; D not certain. V lost 1 base and J lost 0, with 9 bases in between. The germline gives CDR1 SGHTA, CDR2 FQGNSA. The CDR3 is 15 amino acids. CDR3 coding DNA: TGTGCCAGCAGCTTAGAGGCGGCAATGAACACTGAAGCTTTCTTT. Protein sequence: CASSLEAAMNTEAFF. The variable domain in full, with the rest retrieved from reference TRBV7-2 and TRBJ1-1, is GAGVSQSPSNKVTEKGKDVELRCDPISGHTALYWYRQSLGQGLEFLIYFQGNSAPDKSGLPSDRFSAERTGGSVSTLTIQRTQQEDSAVYLCASSLEAAMNTEAFFGQGTRLTVV.

This clone showed up just a few times. The gene calls are TRBV10-2 and TRBJ2-7, with 8 nucleotides matching TRBD2. The CDR3 runs to 14 residues. Trimming removed 6 bases from V and 3 bases from J; junction bases left unmatched: 7. CDR1 is WSHSY and CDR2 is SAAADI in the germline V gene. The CDR3 spells CASREGLDYYEQYF. CDR3 in DNA: TGCGCCAGCAGGGAGGGACTAGACTACTACGAGCAGTACTTC.

This clone was recorded a few times. This chain joins TRBV5-5 and TRBJ2-2; 7 nucleotides line up with TRBD2. J gave up 10 bases and V 0 bases, and 9 bases lay outside the gene matches. Germline V gene data show CDR1 as SGHKS and CDR2 as YYEKEE (reference sequence). The CDR3 extends over 15 amino acids. The CDR3 region is CASSLDGRSSAELFF. In nucleotides, the CDR3 is TGTGCCAGCAGCTTGGACGGGAGGTCCTCAGCGGAGCTGTTTTTT.

This clone was found a few times. This rearrangement joins TRBV7-2 to TRBJ2-1; 10 nucleotides match TRBD2. This CDR3 region has 15 residues. CDR1 and CDR2 from the germline V gene are SGHTA and FQGNSA. V shed 4 bases, J shed 10 bases, and the junction held 10 bases outside the gene matches. Here the CDR3 reads CASSSSGLASVEQFF. The CDR3 nucleotides read TGTGCCAGCAGCTCATCGGGACTAGCGTCGGTAGAGCAGTTCTTC.